This T cell receptor (beta chain) was sequenced for a study of blood T cells in healthy people across ages. Broader study findings: Estimates based on one million T cells were treated as lower bounds. The donors' CMV status was not determined, possibly confounding changes in expanded clonotypes.

CDR3 size: 14 residues. CDR1 and CDR2 from the germline V gene are MNHEY and SVGEGT. Trimming stripped 2 bases from V and 7 bases from J, with 12 bases between. A second 7 to 11 cycle PCR used barcoded and J-beta primers. Carrying 12 random nucleotides, a template-switch adaptor labeled each individual cDNA molecule. TCRdb passed the 5' RACE reads through MiXCR, listing each CDR3 protein once. The sample consists of approximately 830,000 distinct CDR3 sequences, 62% of them appearing once. A note on this clonotype: Its antigen is undetermined.

Total RNA, at least 5.5 micrograms per sample, was extracted from PBMCs. The sequence derives from a man aged 30-40 years in good health. This chain joins TRBV6-2 or TRBV6-3 and TRBJ2-4; no reliable D call. Sequenced material: blood. CDR3 sequence: CASSYVGKGNIQYF. The CDR3 bases are TGTGCCAGCAGTTACGTGGGGAAGGGCAACATTCAGTACTTC.